A single sample gave rise to the 4 T cell receptor beta chains below, sequenced in a study of CD8 T cells in ankylosing spondylitis. TCRdb re-analysed the 5' RACE reads in MiXCR, keeping a single row per CDR3 protein. This sample has some 130,000 distinct CDR3 sequences, with approximately 15% found just once. The sequenced sample consisted of blood, either unsorted or a sorted T cell fraction (not recorded which). These TCRs come from a female donor with ankylosing spondylitis or in good health (not recorded which).

A remark on this clonotype: As the CDR3 is not closed by the conserved phenylalanine or tryptophan, this likely results from a read error. The rearrangement joins TRBV11-2 to TRBJ2-1; TRBD2 agrees at 9 bases. J gave up 5 bases and V 2 bases, and 13 bases lay outside the gene matches. The CDR3 covers 18 residues. Germline loops: CDR1 SGHAT, CDR2 FQNNGV. CDR3 nucleotides: TGTGCCAGCAGCTTAATTATGGCGGGGGGGCTAAAGGACAATGAGCAGTTCTTA. It specifies CASSLIMAGGLKDNEQFL.

The CDR3 protein is CASSLGGGNRGSYEQYF. In DNA form, the CDR3 reads TGTGCCAGCAGTTTGGGGGGGGGTAACAGGGGGAGCTACGAGCAGTACTTC. The genes are TRBV12-3 or TRBV12-4 and TRBJ2-7, with a possible D match to TRBD1 (8 bases). The CDR3 is 17 residues long. V lost 3 bases to trimming and J lost 3 bases, with 21 bases between them.

The V call is TRBV19, the J call TRBJ1-1, with D unclear. Germline CDR1 is LNHDA and CDR2 is SQIVND (reference sequence). Trimming removed 4 bases from V and 4 bases from J, with 10 bases in between. There are 13 residues in the CDR3. CDR3 coding DNA: TGTGCCAGTAGTAGTCAGTGGGGCACTGAAGCTTTCTTT. Translated, it gives CASSSQWGTEAFF.

The chain carries TRBV5-1 and TRBJ2-3, with 9 nucleotides matching TRBD2. The CDR3 is 16 amino acids. The germline CDR1 and CDR2 sequences are SGHRS and YFSETQ. J was trimmed by 3 bases and V by 4 bases; bases with no gene match: 9. The CDR3 reads CASSTTAGGGTDTQYF. The CDR3 DNA reads TGCGCCAGCAGCACCACAGCGGGAGGAGGGACAGATACGCAGTATTTT.